One and the same sample provided the 17 T cell receptor beta chains below, sequenced in a study of blood T cell repertoires in COVID-19. Clones were sequenced by immunoSEQ multiplex PCR, and TCRdb holds only the in-frame ones, with some missing. The data show under 250,000 clones, with 84% seen just once and less than 5.5% held by the top ten. The sequenced sample consisted of peripheral blood. Receptors were obtained from a man aged 50 to 59 with active or convalescent COVID-19.

V is TRBV19 and J is TRBJ2-1; D is unresolved. Germline lookup yields CDR1 LNHDA and CDR2 SQIVND (reference sequence). V dropped 10 bases and J dropped 1 base, with 2 bases sitting between them. This CDR3 spans 10 amino acids. The CDR3 sequence: CATSYNEQFF. CDR3 coding DNA: TGTGCCACTTCCTACAATGAGCAGTTCTTC.

The chain has TRBV27 and TRBJ1-6; no reliable D call. Germline CDR1 MNHEY, CDR2 SMNVEV (reference sequence). The CDR3 extends over 14 amino acids. V lost 6 bases and J lost 7, with 13 bases in between. The CDR3 DNA is TGTGCCAGCAGGGAGGCCACATCCAATTCACCCCTCCACTTT. It yields the protein CASREATSNSPLHF.

The chain employs TRBV2 and TRBJ1-4, with D maybe TRBD1 (6 bases). Trimming cost V 7 bases and J 5 bases, with 11 bases left between them. The germline CDR1 and CDR2 sequences are SNHLY and FYNNEI. This CDR3 has 13 amino acids. The CDR3 sequence is CASIGTRNEKLFF. Written as DNA, the CDR3 is TGTGCCAGCATTGGGACACGGAATGAAAAACTGTTTTTT.

This chain joins TRBV27 and TRBJ2-5; TRBD2 might be the D (6 bases). Germline V gene data show CDR1 as MNHEY and CDR2 as SMNVEV (reference sequence). The CDR3 consists of 18 residues. V was pared by 1 base and J by 0 bases, with 18 bases between. CDR3 coding DNA: TGTGCCAGCAGTTTATTGAGAGGAAGCGGGCGGTACCAAGAGACCCAGTACTTC. Translated: CASSLLRGSGRYQETQYF.

V is TRBV6-5 and J is TRBJ1-2; the D gene is possibly TRBD1 (5 bases). The V end was cut by 6 bases, the J end by 8 bases, with 16 bases between. The CDR3 extends over 13 amino acids. Germline CDR1 reads MNHEY; CDR2 reads SVGAGI. Here the CDR3 reads CASSAGGKEGYTF. The CDR3 DNA follows: TGTGCCAGCAGCGCGGGGGGGAAGGAAGGCTACACCTTC.

The chain combines TRBV6-5 with TRBJ2-1; 7 bases are shared with TRBD1. The CDR3 loop spans 14 amino acids. V was pared by 6 bases and J by 5 bases, with 7 bases of the junction left unmatched. Germline V CDR1 and CDR2: MNHEY, SVGAGI. CDR3 residues: CASSPLGQHNEQFF. Written as DNA, the CDR3 is TGTGCCAGCAGCCCCCTGGGACAGCACAATGAGCAGTTCTTC.

This chain uses TRBV15 with TRBJ2-2; 10 positions match TRBD1. CDR3 length: 16 residues. Looked up from germline, CDR1 is LNHNV and CDR2 is YYDKDF (reference sequence). Trimming cost V 0 bases and J 5 bases; bases outside gene matches: 3. DNA for the CDR3: TGTGCCACCAGCAGAGATCGGACAGGGGGGACCGGGGAGCTGTTTTTT. Its protein product is CATSRDRTGGTGELFF.

The CDR3 sequence is CASSYSGLAATYYNEQFF. The CDR3 DNA follows: TGTGCCAGCAGTTACTCGGGACTAGCGGCAACATACTACAATGAGCAGTTCTTC. The chain links TRBV6-2 or TRBV6-3 to TRBJ2-1; 11 positions match TRBD2. The CDR3 contains 18 residues. V lost 0 bases to trimming and J lost 3 bases; unmatched junction nucleotides: 7. In germline, CDR1 is MNHEY, CDR2 SVGEGT.

The rearrangement uses TRBV10-3 and TRBJ1-1; perhaps TRBD1 as D (5 bases). The CDR3 spans 13 residues. The germline gives CDR1 ENHRY, CDR2 SYGVKD. V was clipped by 3 bases and J by 9 bases, with 14 bases between them. The CDR3 DNA reads as TGTGCCATCAGTGACACAGGAGCGATGAAAGCTTTCTTT. It translates to CAISDTGAMKAFF.

V and J are TRBV5-8 and TRBJ1-2; D is possibly TRBD1 (6 bases). There are 15 residues in the CDR3. The germline V gene has CDR1 SGHTS and CDR2 YDEGEE. V was shortened by 0 bases and J by 0 bases, with 9 bases between the two germline ends. The CDR3 DNA reads as TGTGCCAGCAGCTTGGACAGGGAATCTAACTATGGCTACACCTTC. It specifies CASSLDRESNYGYTF. The full variable domain, with the rest looked up from reference TRBV5-8 and TRBJ1-2, is EAGVTQSPTHLIKTRGQQATLRCSPISGHTSVYWYQQALGLGLQFLLWYDEGEERNRGNFPPRFSGRQFPNYSSELNVNALELEDSALYLCASSLDRESNYGYTFGSGTRLTVV.

The chain recombines TRBV19 with TRBJ1-5; no firm D call. Deletions cut 5 bases from V and 3 bases from J, with 8 bases between. This CDR3 contains 13 residues. Germline V CDR1 and CDR2: LNHDA, SQIVND (reference sequence). In nucleotides, the CDR3 is TGTGCCAGTAGTCTCAGTAACAATCAGCCCCAGCATTTT. Its protein is CASSLSNNQPQHF.

This clone was observed a handful of times. The gene calls are TRBV7-3 and TRBJ2-1, with D perhaps matching TRBD1 (6 bases). V was trimmed by 5 bases and J by 7 bases, leaving 18 bases between them. This CDR3 contains 15 residues. Germline CDR1 is SGHTA and CDR2 is FQGTGA. In nucleotides, the CDR3 is TGTGCCAGCAGCCTACTTCCGGGACACCCTAATGAGCAGTTCTTC. Translation gives CASSLLPGHPNEQFF. Full variable domain (outside the CDR3, taken from reference TRBV7-3 and TRBJ2-1): GAGVSQTPSNKVTEKGKYVELRCDPISGHTALYWYRQSLGQGPEFLIYFQGTGAADDSGLPNDRFFAVRPEGSVSTLKIQRTERGDSAVYLCASSLLPGHPNEQFFGPGTRLTVL.

The sample holds one count of this clone. The chain joins TRBV2 to TRBJ2-3; 11 bases fit TRBD2. CDR3 length: 15 residues. The V and J ends lost 6 bases and 4 bases, in that order; junction bases with no gene match: 6. From germline, CDR1 is SNHLY and CDR2 FYNNEI. For the CDR3, the DNA is TGTGCCAGCAGCGTAGCGGGGGGGCGGGCAGATACGCAGTATTTT. Encoded protein: CASSVAGGRADTQYF.

The chain recombines TRBV5-8 with TRBJ1-2; 8 nucleotides match TRBD1. V lost 2 bases, J lost 5 bases, and 5 bases stayed unmatched. Germline CDR1 is SGHTS and CDR2 is YDEGEE. The CDR3 runs 14 residues. The chain's CDR3 is CASSFPGTGYGYTF. In nucleotides, the CDR3 is TGTGCCAGCAGCTTTCCCGGGACAGGTTATGGCTACACCTTC. Filled out from reference TRBV5-8 and TRBJ1-2, the complete variable domain reads EAGVTQSPTHLIKTRGQQATLRCSPISGHTSVYWYQQALGLGLQFLLWYDEGEERNRGNFPPRFSGRQFPNYSSELNVNALELEDSALYLCASSFPGTGYGYTFGSGTRLTVV.

The count of this clone is one. The genes are TRBV6-6 and TRBJ2-1, with D perhaps TRBD1 (6 bases). The germline gives CDR1 MNHNY, CDR2 SVGAGI (reference sequence). The CDR3 loop spans 13 amino acids. The V gene lost 5 bases and the J gene lost 4 bases, with 9 bases spanning the gap. The CDR3 region is CASSQGQYNEQFF. The CDR3 coding sequence is TGTGCCAGCAGTCAGGGGCAATACAATGAGCAGTTCTTC.

The CDR3 DNA reads TGTGCCAGCAGCCCTTCGGGACAGGGGAACACCGGGGAGCTGTTTTTT. This gives the protein CASSPSGQGNTGELFF. V and J are TRBV7-9 and TRBJ2-2; 9 nucleotides match TRBD1. V lost 5 bases and J lost 1; bases outside the gene matches: 5. CDR3 length: 16 residues. Germline V gives CDR1 SEHNR, CDR2 FQNEAQ (reference sequence).

This chain links TRBV6-2 or TRBV6-3 with TRBJ1-2; 10 bases fit TRBD1. V was clipped by 5 bases and J by 5 bases; unmatched bases: 14. This CDR3 is built from 17 residues. Germline CDR1 MNHEY, CDR2 SVGEGT. The DNA of the CDR3 is TGTGCCAGCAGTCCGCACACTCGGAGGACAGGGGGGTATGGCTACACCTTC. It is translated as CASSPHTRRTGGYGYTF.